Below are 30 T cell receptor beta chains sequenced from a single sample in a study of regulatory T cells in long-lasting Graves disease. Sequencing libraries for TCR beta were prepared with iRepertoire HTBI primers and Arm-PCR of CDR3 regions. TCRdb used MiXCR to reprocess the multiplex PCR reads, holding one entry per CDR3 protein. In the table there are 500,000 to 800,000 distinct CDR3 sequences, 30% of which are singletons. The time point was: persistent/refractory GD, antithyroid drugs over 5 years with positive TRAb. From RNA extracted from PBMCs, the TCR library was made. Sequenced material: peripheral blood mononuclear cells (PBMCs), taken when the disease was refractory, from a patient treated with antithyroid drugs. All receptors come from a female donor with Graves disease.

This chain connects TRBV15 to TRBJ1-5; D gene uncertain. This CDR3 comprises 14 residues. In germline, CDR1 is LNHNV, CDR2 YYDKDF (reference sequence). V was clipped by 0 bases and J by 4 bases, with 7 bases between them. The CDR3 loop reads CATSRDSRNQPQHF. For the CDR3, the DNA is TGTGCCACCAGCAGAGATAGCAGAAATCAGCCCCAGCATTTT.

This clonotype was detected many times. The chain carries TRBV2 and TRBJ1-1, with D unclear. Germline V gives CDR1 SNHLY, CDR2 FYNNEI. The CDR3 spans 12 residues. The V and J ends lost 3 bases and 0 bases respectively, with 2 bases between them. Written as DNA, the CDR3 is TGTGCCAGCAGTGAGTTGAACACTGAAGCTTTCTTT. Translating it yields CASSELNTEAFF.

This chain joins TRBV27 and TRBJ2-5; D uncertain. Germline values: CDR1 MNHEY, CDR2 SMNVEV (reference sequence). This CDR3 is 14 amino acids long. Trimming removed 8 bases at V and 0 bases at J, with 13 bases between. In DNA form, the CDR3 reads TGTGCCAGCCCCTCATCCAAGTACCAAGAGACCCAGTACTTC. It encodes CASPSSKYQETQYF.

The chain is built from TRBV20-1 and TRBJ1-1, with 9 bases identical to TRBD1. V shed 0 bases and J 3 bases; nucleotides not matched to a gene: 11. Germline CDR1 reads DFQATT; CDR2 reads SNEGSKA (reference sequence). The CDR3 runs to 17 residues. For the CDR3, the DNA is TGCAGTGCTAGAGATGATTGGGCGGGACAGGGTGACACTGAAGCTTTCTTT. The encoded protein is CSARDDWAGQGDTEAFF.

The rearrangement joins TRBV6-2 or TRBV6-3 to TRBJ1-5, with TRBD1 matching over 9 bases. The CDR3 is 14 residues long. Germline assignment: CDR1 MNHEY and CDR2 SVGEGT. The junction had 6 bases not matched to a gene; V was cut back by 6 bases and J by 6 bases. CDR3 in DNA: TGTGCCAGCAGGCCCGGGACAGGGTTTCAGCCCCAGCATTTT. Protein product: CASRPGTGFQPQHF.

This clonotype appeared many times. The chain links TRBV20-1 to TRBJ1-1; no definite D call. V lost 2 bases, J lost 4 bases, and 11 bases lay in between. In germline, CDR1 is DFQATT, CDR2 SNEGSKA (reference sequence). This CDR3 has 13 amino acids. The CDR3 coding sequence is TGCAGTGCTAGAACAACCGGGTCCACTGAAGCTTTCTTT. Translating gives CSARTTGSTEAFF.

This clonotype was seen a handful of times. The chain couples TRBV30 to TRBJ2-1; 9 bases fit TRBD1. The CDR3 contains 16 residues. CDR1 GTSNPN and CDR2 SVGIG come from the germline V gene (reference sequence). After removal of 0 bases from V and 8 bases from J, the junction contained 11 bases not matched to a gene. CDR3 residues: CAWSVQLGTGRHEQFF. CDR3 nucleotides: TGTGCCTGGAGTGTACAATTGGGGACAGGGCGGCATGAGCAGTTCTTC.

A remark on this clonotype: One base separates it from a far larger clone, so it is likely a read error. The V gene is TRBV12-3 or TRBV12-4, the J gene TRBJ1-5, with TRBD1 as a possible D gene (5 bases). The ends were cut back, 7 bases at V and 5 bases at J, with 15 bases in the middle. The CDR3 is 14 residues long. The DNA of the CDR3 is TGTGCCAGCAACCTCGGGGGGGTCTATCAGCCCCAGCATTTT. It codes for CASNLGGVYQPQHF.

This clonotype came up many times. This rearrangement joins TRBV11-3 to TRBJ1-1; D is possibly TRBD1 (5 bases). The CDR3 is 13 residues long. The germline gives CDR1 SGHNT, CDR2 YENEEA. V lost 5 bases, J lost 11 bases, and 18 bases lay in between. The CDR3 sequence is CASSLEGGAPAFF. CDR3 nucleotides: TGTGCCAGCAGCCTCGAGGGAGGGGCGCCGGCTTTCTTT.

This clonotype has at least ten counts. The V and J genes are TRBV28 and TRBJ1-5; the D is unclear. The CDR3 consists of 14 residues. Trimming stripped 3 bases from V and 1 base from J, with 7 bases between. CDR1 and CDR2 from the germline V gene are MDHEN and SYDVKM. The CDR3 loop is CASSFLSSNQPQHF. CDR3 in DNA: TGTGCCAGCAGTTTTCTATCCAGCAATCAGCCCCAGCATTTT.

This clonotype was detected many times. For the CDR3, the DNA is TGTGCCAGCATGAGGGCCGCTTGGACTAACTATGGCTACACCTTC. This translates into CASMRAAWTNYGYTF. V is TRBV6-1 and J is TRBJ1-2; D is unclear. The CDR3 loop spans 15 amino acids. CDR1 MNHNS and CDR2 SASEGT come from the germline V gene. Trimming shortened V by 7 bases and J by 0 bases, and 15 bases separated the two germline ends.

Written as DNA, the CDR3 is TGTGCCAGCAGCCCCGGGACAGGGGCACTCGAGCAGTACTTC. This translates into CASSPGTGALEQYF. This rearrangement joins TRBV7-9 to TRBJ2-7; 10 bases line up with TRBD1. The V segment lost 5 bases and the J segment 6 bases; nucleotides outside the gene matches: 7. This CDR3 is 14 amino acids long. The germline V gene encodes CDR1 SEHNR and CDR2 FQNEAQ (reference sequence).

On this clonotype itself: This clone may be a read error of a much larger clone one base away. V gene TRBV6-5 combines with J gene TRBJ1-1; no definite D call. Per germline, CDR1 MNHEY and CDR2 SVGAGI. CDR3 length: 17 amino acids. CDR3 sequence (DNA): TGTGCCAGCAGTTACCCGCCTAGACCCTCCCAGAACACTGAAGTTTTCTTT. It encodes CASSYPPRPSQNTEVFF.

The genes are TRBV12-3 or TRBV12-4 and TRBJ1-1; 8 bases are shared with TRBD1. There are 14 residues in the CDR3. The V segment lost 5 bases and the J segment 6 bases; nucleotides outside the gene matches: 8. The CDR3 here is CASSTATGASEAFF. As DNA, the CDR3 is TGTGCCAGCAGTACCGCGACAGGGGCATCTGAAGCTTTCTTT.

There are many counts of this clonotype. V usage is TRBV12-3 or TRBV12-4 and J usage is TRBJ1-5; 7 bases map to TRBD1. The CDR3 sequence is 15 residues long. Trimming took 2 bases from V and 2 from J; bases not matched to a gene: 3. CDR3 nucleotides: TGTGCCAGCAGTTTACGGGACAGCCGCAATCAGCCCCAGCATTTT. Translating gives CASSLRDSRNQPQHF.

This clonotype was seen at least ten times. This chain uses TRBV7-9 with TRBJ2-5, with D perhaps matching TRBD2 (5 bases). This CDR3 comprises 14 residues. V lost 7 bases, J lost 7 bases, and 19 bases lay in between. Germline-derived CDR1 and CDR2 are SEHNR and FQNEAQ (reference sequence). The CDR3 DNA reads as TGTGCCAGCACAGGACTGGGCGTAACATCGACCCAGTACTTC. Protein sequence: CASTGLGVTSTQYF.

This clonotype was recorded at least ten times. The CDR3 bases are TGCAGTGCTCGACAGGGAGCGGCCGTTTCACCCCTCCACTTT. Amino acids: CSARQGAAVSPLHF. The V gene is TRBV20-1, the J gene TRBJ1-6; 7 bases map to TRBD1. The V gene's germline CDR1 is DFQATT and CDR2 SNEGSKA (reference sequence). The CDR3 sequence is 14 residues long. Trimming cost V 5 bases and J 9 bases; bases outside gene matches: 10.

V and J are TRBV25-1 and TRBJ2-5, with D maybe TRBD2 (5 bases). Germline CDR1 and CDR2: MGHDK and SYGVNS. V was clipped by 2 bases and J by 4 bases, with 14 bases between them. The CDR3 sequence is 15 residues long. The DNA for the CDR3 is TGTGCCAGCAGTGAACCCCGAGGGATAGTAGAGACCCAGTACTTC. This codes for CASSEPRGIVETQYF.

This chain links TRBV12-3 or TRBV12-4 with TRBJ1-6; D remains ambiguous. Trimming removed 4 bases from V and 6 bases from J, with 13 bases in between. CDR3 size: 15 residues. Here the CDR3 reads CASSYEGSGNSPLHF. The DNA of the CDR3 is TGTGCCAGCAGTTATGAGGGATCGGGTAATTCACCCCTCCACTTT.

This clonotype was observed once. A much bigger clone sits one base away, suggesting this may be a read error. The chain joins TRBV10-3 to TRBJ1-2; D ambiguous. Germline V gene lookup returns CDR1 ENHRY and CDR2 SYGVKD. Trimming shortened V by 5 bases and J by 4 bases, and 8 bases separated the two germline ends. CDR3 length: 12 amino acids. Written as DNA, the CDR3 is TGTGCCATCAGTCAGAGAGGCTATGGCTACACCTTC. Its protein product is CAISQRGYGYTF.

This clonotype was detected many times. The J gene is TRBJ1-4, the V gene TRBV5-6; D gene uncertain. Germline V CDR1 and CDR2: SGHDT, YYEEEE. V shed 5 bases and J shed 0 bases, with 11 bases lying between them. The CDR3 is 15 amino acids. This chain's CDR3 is CASSLTAATNEKLFF. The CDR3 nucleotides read TGTGCCAGCAGTCTTACAGCTGCAACTAATGAAAAACTGTTTTTT.

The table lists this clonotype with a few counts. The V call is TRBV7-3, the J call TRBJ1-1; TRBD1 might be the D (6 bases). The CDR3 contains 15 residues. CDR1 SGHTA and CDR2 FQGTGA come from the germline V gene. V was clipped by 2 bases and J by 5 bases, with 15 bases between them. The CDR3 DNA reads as TGTGCCAGCAGCTTATCCCCAGTAACAGGGACTGAAGCTTTCTTT. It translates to CASSLSPVTGTEAFF.

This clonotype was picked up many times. The CDR3 region has the DNA TGTGCCAGCAGCCCCGGTCTAAATCAGCCCCAGCATTTT. It codes for CASSPGLNQPQHF. V is TRBV5-6 and J is TRBJ1-5; no clear D gene. Looked up from germline, CDR1 is SGHDT and CDR2 is YYEEEE. The V and J ends lost 4 bases and 4 bases respectively, with 9 bases between them. The CDR3 contains 13 residues.

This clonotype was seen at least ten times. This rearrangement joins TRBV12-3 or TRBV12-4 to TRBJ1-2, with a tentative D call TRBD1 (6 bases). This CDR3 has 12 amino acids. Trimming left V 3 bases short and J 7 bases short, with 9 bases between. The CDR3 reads CASSFEGGGYTF. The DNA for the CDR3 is TGTGCCAGCAGTTTTGAGGGGGGTGGCTACACCTTC.

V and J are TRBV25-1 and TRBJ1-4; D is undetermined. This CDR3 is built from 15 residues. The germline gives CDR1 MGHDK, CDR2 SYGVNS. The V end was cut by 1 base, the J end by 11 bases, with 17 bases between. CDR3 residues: CASSELISVPGKLFF. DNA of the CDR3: TGTGCCAGCAGTGAATTAATTTCAGTGCCGGGGAAACTGTTTTTT.

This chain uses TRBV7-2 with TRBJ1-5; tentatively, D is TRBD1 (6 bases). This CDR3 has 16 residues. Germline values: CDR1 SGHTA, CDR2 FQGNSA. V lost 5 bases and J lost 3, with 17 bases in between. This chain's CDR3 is CASSTGRGRVNQPQHF. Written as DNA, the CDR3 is TGTGCCAGCAGCACCGGCCGGGGGCGGGTCAATCAGCCCCAGCATTTT.

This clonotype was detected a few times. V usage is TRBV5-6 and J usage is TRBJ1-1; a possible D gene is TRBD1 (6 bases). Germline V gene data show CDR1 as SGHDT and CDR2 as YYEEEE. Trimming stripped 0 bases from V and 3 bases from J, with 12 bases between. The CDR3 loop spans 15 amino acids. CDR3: CASSLAGVRDTEAFF. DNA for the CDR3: TGTGCCAGCAGCTTGGCAGGGGTTCGGGACACTGAAGCTTTCTTT.

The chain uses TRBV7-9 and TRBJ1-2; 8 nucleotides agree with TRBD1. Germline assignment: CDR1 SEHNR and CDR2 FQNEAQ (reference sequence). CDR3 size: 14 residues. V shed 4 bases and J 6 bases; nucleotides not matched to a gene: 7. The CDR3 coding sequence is TGTGCCAGCAGCTCCGGGACAGGAGGAGATGGCTACACCTTC. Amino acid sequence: CASSSGTGGDGYTF. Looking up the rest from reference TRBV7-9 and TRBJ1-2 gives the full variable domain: DTGVSQNPRHKITKRGQNVTFRCDPISEHNRLYWYRQTLGQGPEFLTYFQNEAQLEKSRLLSDRFSAERPKGSFSTLEIQRTEQGDSAMYLCASSSGTGGDGYTFGSGTRLTVV.

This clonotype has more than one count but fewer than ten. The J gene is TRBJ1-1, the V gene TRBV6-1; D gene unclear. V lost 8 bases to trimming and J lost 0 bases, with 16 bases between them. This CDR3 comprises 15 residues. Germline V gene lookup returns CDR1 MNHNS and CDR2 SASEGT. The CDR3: CASRINREMNTEAFF. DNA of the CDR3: TGTGCCAGCCGAATTAACAGAGAAATGAACACTGAAGCTTTCTTT.

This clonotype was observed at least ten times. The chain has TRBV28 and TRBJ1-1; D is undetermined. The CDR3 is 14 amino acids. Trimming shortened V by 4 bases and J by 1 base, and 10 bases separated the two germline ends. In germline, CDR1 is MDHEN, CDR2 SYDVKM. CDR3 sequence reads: CASSSGITNTEAFF. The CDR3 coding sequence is TGTGCCAGCAGTTCTGGGATTACGAACACTGAAGCTTTCTTT.